The clone carrying this TCR beta chain has at least ten counts. What it binds is not known. Sequencing ends 3 residues short of the CDR3 end; the germline J gene provides the rest. The CDR3 is 14 amino acids. Germline V CDR1 and CDR2: KGHSH, LQKENI. TCRdb keeps only in-frame clones here, not all; method: immunoSEQ multiplex PCR. This repertoire holds 40,000 to 50,000 clones, and none appear only once. The data were obtained in a study of T cell clonality in common variable immunodeficiency. Study-wide results and caveats: What drives increased CVID clonality needs T cell subpopulation sequencing. In common variable immunodeficiency, TCR beta chains reportedly carried fewer deletions and N-nucleotide insertions. CVID subjects had higher TCRbeta clonality than healthy controls, most marked in about a third. Links between repertoire features and CVID complications were heterogeneity-limited.

Sequencing was done on a sample of peripheral blood mononuclear cells. The chain couples TRBV18 to TRBJ1-1; possible D gene TRBD1, 6 bases. This sequence was found in a person aged 18-69 years in good health. Here the CDR3 reads CASSPTPGDAQAFF. CDR3 DNA, as far as it was read: TGTGCCAGCTCACCCACCCCAGGGGACGCGCAG.